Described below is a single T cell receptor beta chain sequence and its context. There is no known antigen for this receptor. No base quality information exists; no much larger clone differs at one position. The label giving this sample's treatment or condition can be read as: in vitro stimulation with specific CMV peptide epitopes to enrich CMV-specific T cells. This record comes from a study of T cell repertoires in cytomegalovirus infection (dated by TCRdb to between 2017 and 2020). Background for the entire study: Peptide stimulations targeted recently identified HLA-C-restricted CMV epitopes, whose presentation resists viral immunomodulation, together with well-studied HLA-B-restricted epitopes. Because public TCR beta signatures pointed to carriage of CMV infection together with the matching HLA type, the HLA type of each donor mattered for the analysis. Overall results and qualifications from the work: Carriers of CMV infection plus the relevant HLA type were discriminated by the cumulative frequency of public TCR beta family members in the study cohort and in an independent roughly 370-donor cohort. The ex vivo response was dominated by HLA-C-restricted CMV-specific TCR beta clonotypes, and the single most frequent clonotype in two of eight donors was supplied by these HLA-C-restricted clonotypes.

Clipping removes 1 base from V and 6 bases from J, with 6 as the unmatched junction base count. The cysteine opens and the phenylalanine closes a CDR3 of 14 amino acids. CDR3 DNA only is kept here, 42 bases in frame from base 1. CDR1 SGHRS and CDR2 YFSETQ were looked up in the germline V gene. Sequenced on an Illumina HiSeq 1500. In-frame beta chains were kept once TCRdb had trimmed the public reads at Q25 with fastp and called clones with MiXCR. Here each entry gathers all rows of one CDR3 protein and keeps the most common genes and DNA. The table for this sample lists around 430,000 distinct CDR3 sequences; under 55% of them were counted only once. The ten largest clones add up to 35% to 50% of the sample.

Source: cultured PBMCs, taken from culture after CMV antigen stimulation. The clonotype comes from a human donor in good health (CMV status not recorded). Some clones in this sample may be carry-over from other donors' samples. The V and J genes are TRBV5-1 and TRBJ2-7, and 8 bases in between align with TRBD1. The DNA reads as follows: TGCGCCAGCAGCTTGCGCCAGGGGGCATTCGAGCAGTACTTC. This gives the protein CASSLRQGAFEQYF.